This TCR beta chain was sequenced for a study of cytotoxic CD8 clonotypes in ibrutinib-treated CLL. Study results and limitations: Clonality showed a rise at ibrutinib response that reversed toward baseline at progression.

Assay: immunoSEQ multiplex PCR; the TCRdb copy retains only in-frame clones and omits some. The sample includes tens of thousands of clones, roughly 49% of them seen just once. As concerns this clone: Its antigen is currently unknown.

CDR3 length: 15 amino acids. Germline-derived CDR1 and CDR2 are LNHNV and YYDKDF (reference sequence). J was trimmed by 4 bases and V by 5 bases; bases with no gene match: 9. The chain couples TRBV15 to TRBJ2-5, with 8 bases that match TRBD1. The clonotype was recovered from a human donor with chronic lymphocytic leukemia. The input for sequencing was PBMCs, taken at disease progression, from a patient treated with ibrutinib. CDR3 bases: TGTGCCACCAGCCTGCCTGGACAGGGCGCAGAGACCCAGTACTTC. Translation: CATSLPGQGAETQYF.